This passage covers 14 T cell receptor beta chains from one sample sequenced in a study of T cell responses to AZD1222 COVID-19 vaccine. This table comes from immunoSEQ multiplex PCR, and its TCRdb copy is limited to in-frame clones, with some not included. The profile covers fewer than 300,000 clones, with approximately 93% appearing a single time and 0.5% to 0.7% taken by the ten largest. The material sequenced was peripheral blood, taken on day 0 of AZD1222 vaccination. These TCRs come from an adult in good health.

J is TRBJ2-1 and V is TRBV27; D assignment may be TRBD1 or TRBD2 (5 bases each). Looked up from germline, CDR1 is MNHEY and CDR2 is SMNVEV (reference sequence). The V gene lost 0 bases and the J gene lost 1 base, with 10 bases spanning the gap. The CDR3 has 16 amino acids. DNA for the CDR3: TGTGCCAGCAGTTTATCGGGGACGGCTTCCTACAATGAGCAGTTCTTC. This translates into CASSLSGTASYNEQFF.

The rearrangement links TRBV2 to TRBJ2-2, with TRBD1 identical over 8 bases. This CDR3 region has 14 residues. The V gene's germline CDR1 is SNHLY and CDR2 FYNNEI. Unmatched junction bases numbered 6, after V lost 8 bases and J lost 4 bases. The CDR3 nucleotides read TGTGCCAGCCTGGACAGGGTAGCCACCGGGGAGCTGTTTTTT. This encodes CASLDRVATGELFF.

This rearrangement joins TRBV6-5 to TRBJ1-1; D is uncertain. Trimming cost V 7 bases and J 3 bases, with 6 bases left between them. This CDR3 has 11 residues. Looked up from germline, CDR1 is MNHEY and CDR2 is SVGAGI. In DNA form, the CDR3 reads TGTGCCAGCACGGCGTACACTGAAGCTTTCTTT. Amino acid sequence: CASTAYTEAFF.

The V and J genes are TRBV7-2 and TRBJ2-5; no definite D call. CDR1 SGHTA and CDR2 FQGNSA come from the germline V gene. This CDR3 comprises 13 residues. V was shortened by 3 bases and J by 2 bases, with 7 bases between the two germline ends. CDR3 nucleotide sequence: TGTGCCAGCAGCTTTAGCTCTCAAGAGACCCAGTACTTC. Amino acids: CASSFSSQETQYF.

A single count supports this clone. A junction end diverges from the germline sequence, so it may reflect a read error. The chain recombines TRBV7-7 with TRBJ1-6, with 12 bases matching TRBD1. The CDR3 contains 22 residues. Germline V gene sequence: CDR1 SSHAT, CDR2 FNYEAQ (reference sequence). CDR3: CASSFFTLRDRGQSSYNSPLHF. As DNA, the CDR3 is TGTGCTAGCAGCTTTTTTACCCTCCGGGACAGGGGGCAAAGCTCCTATAATTCACCCCTCCACTTT.

This chain links TRBV15 with TRBJ2-1; 10 bases line up with TRBD2. The CDR3 contains 16 residues. The V segment lost 1 base and the J segment 1 base; nucleotides outside the gene matches: 1. Germline CDR1 LNHNV, CDR2 YYDKDF (reference sequence). CDR3 nucleotides: TGTGCCACCAGCAGAGGTAGCGGGGGGTCCTACAATGAGCAGTTCTTC. Amino acid sequence: CATSRGSGGSYNEQFF.

The genes are TRBV11-2 and TRBJ1-2; TRBD1 is a possible D gene (5 bases). Trimming stripped 6 bases from V and 7 bases from J, with 9 bases between. Germline V gene data show CDR1 as SGHAT and CDR2 as FQNNGV. This CDR3 has 11 amino acids. The CDR3 sequence is CASSSGGGYTF. The CDR3 coding sequence is TGTGCCAGCAGTTCTGGGGGTGGCTACACCTTC.

This chain uses TRBV27 with TRBJ2-2; 8 bases are shared with TRBD2. The CDR3 contains 16 residues. The V gene's germline CDR1 is MNHEY and CDR2 SMNVEV (reference sequence). V gave up 6 bases and J gave up 4 bases; unmatched junction bases: 10. CDR3 sequence: CASSPKGLVTTGELFF. The CDR3 DNA reads TGTGCCAGCAGCCCTAAGGGACTAGTTACCACCGGGGAGCTGTTTTTT.

V gene TRBV6-5 combines with J gene TRBJ2-1, with unresolved D. The length of the CDR3 is 15 residues. The V end lost 0 bases, the J end lost 6 bases, and 12 bases lay between the germline ends. Germline-derived CDR1 and CDR2 are MNHEY and SVGAGI. As DNA, the CDR3 is TGTGCCAGCAGTTACTCGGGCAGAAGGGCCAATGAGCAGTTCTTC. Amino acid sequence: CASSYSGRRANEQFF.

The chain couples TRBV19 to TRBJ1-2; D is unresolved. This CDR3 is 14 amino acids long. From germline, CDR1 is LNHDA and CDR2 SQIVND (reference sequence). Trimming removed 4 bases from V and 0 bases from J, with 9 bases in between. The DNA of the CDR3 is TGTGCCAGTAGTACCGGTCCTTCTAACTATGGCTACACCTTC. Its protein is CASSTGPSNYGYTF.

The rearrangement joins TRBV5-1 to TRBJ2-7; D may correspond to TRBD1 or TRBD2 (5 bases each). The germline CDR1 and CDR2 sequences are SGHRS and YFSETQ. This CDR3 is 15 amino acids long. Between the trimmed V and J ends, which lost 4 bases and 4 bases, there was a span of 18 bases. This chain's CDR3 is CASSQYGAEEYEQYF. The CDR3 nucleotides are TGCGCCAGCAGCCAATACGGGGCAGAGGAGTACGAGCAGTACTTC.

This chain links TRBV7-9 with TRBJ1-2; weak D call: TRBD1 (6 bases). The germline V and J ends were trimmed by 5 bases and 8 bases, with 15 bases remaining between them. This CDR3 is 13 amino acids long. CDR1 and CDR2 from the germline V gene are SEHNR and FQNEAQ (reference sequence). CDR3 residues: CASSPTGNRGYTF. In DNA form, the CDR3 reads TGTGCCAGCAGCCCCACAGGGAATCGAGGCTACACCTTC.

The chain couples TRBV3-1 (or the pseudogene TRBV3-2) to TRBJ2-2; 11 bases match TRBD2. The CDR3 has 18 residues. Germline assignment: CDR1 LGHDT and CDR2 YNNKEL (reference sequence). V shed 1 base and J 0 bases; nucleotides not matched to a gene: 4. The CDR3 loop reads CASSQVPLAGANTGELFF. The CDR3 DNA follows: TGTGCCAGCAGCCAAGTCCCACTAGCGGGAGCGAACACCGGGGAGCTGTTTTTT.

The rearrangement uses TRBV2 and TRBJ2-3, with D tentatively TRBD2 (7 bases). The CDR3 spans 15 residues. The germline gives CDR1 SNHLY, CDR2 FYNNEI. V dropped 7 bases and J dropped 4 bases, with 18 bases sitting between them. Written as DNA, the CDR3 is TGTGCCAGCATTCTACTAGGCGGGGGCGCAGATACGCAGTATTTT. Its protein is CASILLGGGADTQYF.